The sequence of this T cell receptor (beta chain) was determined in a study of T cells expressing NK-cell markers (dated by TCRdb to 2019 to 2021). The study in broad terms: TCR beta-chain repertoires were profiled in sorted CD3+CD56+NKG2C+, CD3+CD56+NKG2C- and CD3+CD56-NKG2C+ T-cell subsets from several donors. Of the eight sequenced donors, seven were found to be HCMV-seropositive and one was found to be HCMV-seronegative. The eight sequenced donors were randomly selected healthy volunteers, three men and five women. The libraries were sequenced on Illumina HiSeq 2000/2500, MiSeq or NextSeq, producing 2 x 150 bp reads. Summary of the overall study and its limitations: Those dominant clonotypes were again the most abundant among CD3+CD56-NKG2C+ cells in several donors, at roughly 25-60.1%. Whether the expanded NKG2C-expressing T cell clones were specific for HCMV antigens remained unclear. In six donors, the dominant CD3+CD56+NKG2C+ clonotypes were among the top 10 CD8+ clonotypes and accounted for roughly 1.0-7.0% of CD8+ T cells.

A commercial ELISA kit detecting HCMV-specific IgG in serum was used to determine HCMV serostatus. Peripheral blood mononuclear cells were isolated from blood by Ficoll density gradient centrifugation. Remarks on this clonotype: No antigen is known for it.

CDR1 SGHRS and CDR2 YFSETQ were looked up in the germline V gene. Measured from the cysteine to the phenylalanine, the CDR3 is 15 residues long. Only the protein sequence is given. TCRdb shows the sequencer as Illumina HiSeq 2000. TCR beta cDNA libraries were prepared using 5'RACE template switching, which introduced a universal primer site and unique molecular identifiers. cDNA synthesis was primed from the TCR beta constant segment, followed by two successive PCR amplification steps. The original methods were these. Reads were demultiplexed and grouped by UMI with MIGEC, and clonotypes were assembled and quantified with MiTCR. To exclude erroneous sequences, any TCR cDNA sequence not supported by at least two reads was discarded. The tcR package was used for downstream repertoire analysis, and clonotypes were matched between fractions using CDR3 nucleotide sequence together with V segment. VDJmatch was used to annotate antigen specificity against VDJdb, with one amino acid substitution in CDR3 allowed. The reads, reprocessed by TCRdb, yield one row per CDR3 protein sequence and no DNA. TCRdb, not the authors, supplied the V and J calls. The sample table includes around 470,000 distinct CDR3 sequences. The leading ten clones occupy 1.4% of the sample.

Sequencing was done on a sample of blood T cells: a sorted CD56 or NKG2C T cell subset, CD4+ or CD8+ T cells, or bulk PBMC T cells (not recorded which). Rearrangement joined TRBV5-1 to TRBJ2-1. The source is a woman between 45 and 60 years old in good health. Donor details come from another sample of the same person, matched by shared clones. The CDR3 protein sequence reads: CASSLAASSYNEQFF.